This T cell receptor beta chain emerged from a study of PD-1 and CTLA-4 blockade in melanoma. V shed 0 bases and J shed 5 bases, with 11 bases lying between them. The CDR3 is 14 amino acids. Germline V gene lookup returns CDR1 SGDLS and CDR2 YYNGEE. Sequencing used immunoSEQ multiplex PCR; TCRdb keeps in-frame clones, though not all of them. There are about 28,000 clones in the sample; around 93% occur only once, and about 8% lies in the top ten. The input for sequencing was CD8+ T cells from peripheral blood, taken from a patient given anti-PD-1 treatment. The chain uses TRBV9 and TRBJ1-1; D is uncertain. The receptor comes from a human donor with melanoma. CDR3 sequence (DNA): TGTGCCAGCAGCGTAGGCCCCGAAGGGACTGAAGCTTTCTTT. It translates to CASSVGPEGTEAFF.